This record covers a single T cell receptor (beta chain). The target antigen is unknown. The source of the sample is a study of radiotherapy plus CTLA-4 blockade in lung cancer. Study summary: Patients showed objective responses in over 15% of cases, and disease control was achieved by 31%.

People whose metastatic non-small-cell lung cancer was chemo-refractory got focal radiation along with CTLA-4 blockade by ipilimumab. Trimming took off 3 bases at V and 1 base at J, with 8 bases between the two ends. The CDR3 totals 14 residues. CDR1 MDHEN and CDR2 SYDVKM come from the germline V gene. Notes on the study in general: There was expansion of tumor-derived TCR clones in blood after radiotherapy plus ipilimumab. Alongside interferon-beta, early blood T cell clone dynamics were reportedly the best predictor of response.

Clones were sequenced by immunoSEQ multiplex PCR, and TCRdb holds only the in-frame ones, with some missing. The sample lists tens of thousands of clones, around 71% seen once, with 3.2% in the top ten. The material was peripheral blood, obtained from a patient treated with radiotherapy plus ipilimumab. The clonotype was recovered from a human donor with non-small cell lung cancer whose response to radiotherapy plus ipilimumab could not be evaluated. V usage is TRBV28 and J usage is TRBJ2-3; tentative D call: TRBD2 (6 bases). CDR3 in amino acids: CASSFGTGTDTQYF. The CDR3 nucleotides are TGTGCCAGCAGTTTCGGGACTGGCACAGATACGCAGTATTTT.